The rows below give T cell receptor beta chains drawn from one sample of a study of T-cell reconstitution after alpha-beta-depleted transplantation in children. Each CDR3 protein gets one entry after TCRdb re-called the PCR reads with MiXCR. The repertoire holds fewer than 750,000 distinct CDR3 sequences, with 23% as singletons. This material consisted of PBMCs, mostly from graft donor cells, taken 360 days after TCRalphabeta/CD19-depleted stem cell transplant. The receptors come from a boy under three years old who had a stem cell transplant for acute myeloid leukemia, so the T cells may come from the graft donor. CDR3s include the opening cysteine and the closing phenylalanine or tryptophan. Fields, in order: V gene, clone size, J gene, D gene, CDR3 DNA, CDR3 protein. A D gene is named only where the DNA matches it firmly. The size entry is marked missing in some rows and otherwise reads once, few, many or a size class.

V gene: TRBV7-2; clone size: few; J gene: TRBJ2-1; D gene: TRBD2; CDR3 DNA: TGTGCCAGCAGCCCGCACGGGACTAGCGGGGGGAATGAGCAGTTCTTC; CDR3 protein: CASSPHGTSGGNEQFF
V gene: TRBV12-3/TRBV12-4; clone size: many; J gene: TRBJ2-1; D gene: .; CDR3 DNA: TGTGCCAGCAGTTTAGGGTGGGGGGCGCACAATGAGCAGTTCTTC; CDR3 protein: CASSLGWGAHNEQFF
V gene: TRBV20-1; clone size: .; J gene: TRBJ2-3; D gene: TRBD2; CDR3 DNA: TGCAGTGCTAGACGAACCTCGGGGAGGGGTTTAGGGTACGGTACGCAGTATTTT; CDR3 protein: CSARRTSGRGLGYGTQYF
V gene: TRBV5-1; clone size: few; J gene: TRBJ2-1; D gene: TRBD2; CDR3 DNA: TGCGCCAGCAGCTTGGAAAGCGGGGGGTACTACAATGAGCAGTTCTTC; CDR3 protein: CASSLESGGYYNEQFF
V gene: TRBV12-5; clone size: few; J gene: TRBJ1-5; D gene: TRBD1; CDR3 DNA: TGTGCTAGTGGCCCCCTTAGGACAGGATTGTATAGCAATCAGCCCCAGCATTTT; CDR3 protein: CASGPLRTGLYSNQPQHF
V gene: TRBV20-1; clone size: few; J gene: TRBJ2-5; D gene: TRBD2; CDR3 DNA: TGCAGTGCTAGAGTGCTACTAGCGGGGATCCCGTACCAAGAGACCCAGTACTTC; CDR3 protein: CSARVLLAGIPYQETQYF
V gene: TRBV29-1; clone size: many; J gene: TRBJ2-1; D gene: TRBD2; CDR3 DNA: TGCAGCGTTGTAGTTCTAGCGGCTTACAATGAGCAGTTCTTC; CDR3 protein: CSVVVLAAYNEQFF
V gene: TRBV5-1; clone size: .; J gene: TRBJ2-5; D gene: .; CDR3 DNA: TGCGCCAGCAGCTTCCCCAACGACGGCCAAGAGACCCAGTACTTC; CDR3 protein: CASSFPNDGQETQYF
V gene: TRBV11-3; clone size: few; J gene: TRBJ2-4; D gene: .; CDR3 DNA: TGTGCCAGCAGGAACCCACCGGAAAACATTCAGTACTTC; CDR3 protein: CASRNPPENIQYF
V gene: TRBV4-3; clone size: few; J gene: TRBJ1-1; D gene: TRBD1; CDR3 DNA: TGCGCCAGCAGCCAAGATGGACAGGGGGCGAACACTGAAGCTTTCTTT; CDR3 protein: CASSQDGQGANTEAFF
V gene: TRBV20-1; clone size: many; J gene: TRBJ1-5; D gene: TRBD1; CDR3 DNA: TGCAGTGCTACCGCCCCGGGACAGGACCACCTTCAGCCCCAGCATTTT; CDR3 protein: CSATAPGQDHLQPQHF
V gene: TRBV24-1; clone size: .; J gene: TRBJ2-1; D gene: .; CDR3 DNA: TGTGCCACCAGTGATTTGCCCGTGGGGGTCGGCTCCTACAATGAGCAGTTCTTC; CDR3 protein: CATSDLPVGVGSYNEQFF
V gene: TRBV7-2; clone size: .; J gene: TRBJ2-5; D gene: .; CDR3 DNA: TGTGCCAGCAGCACGACGGCCTGGGGGGAGACCCAGTACTTC; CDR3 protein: CASSTTAWGETQYF
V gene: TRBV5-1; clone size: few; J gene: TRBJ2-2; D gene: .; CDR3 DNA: TGCGCCAGTCCTTCTAGCACCGGGGAGCTGTTTTTT; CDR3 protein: CASPSSTGELFF
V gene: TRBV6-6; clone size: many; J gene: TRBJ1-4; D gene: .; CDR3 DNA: TGTGCCAGCAGACCCGACAGGGAAAAACTGTTTTTT; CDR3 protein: CASRPDREKLFF
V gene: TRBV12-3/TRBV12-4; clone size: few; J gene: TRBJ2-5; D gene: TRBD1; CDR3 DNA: TGTGCCAGCATCGGGACAGGGGGCGAGACCCAGTACTTC; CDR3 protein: CASIGTGGETQYF
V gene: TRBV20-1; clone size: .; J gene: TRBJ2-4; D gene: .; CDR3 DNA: TGCAGTGCTATGAGTTCAGGGGACGGCAAAAACATTCAGTACTTC; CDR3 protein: CSAMSSGDGKNIQYF
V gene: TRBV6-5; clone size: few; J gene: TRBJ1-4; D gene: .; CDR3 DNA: TGTGCCAGCAGTTACTCCTCCTGGGGTGGGGGGGAAAAACTGTTTTTT; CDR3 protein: CASSYSSWGGGEKLFF
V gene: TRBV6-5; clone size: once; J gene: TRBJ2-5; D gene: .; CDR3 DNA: TGTGCCAGCAGTTACTCTGGATGGGGCCCGCAAGAGACCCAGTACTTC; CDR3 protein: CASSYSGWGPQETQYF
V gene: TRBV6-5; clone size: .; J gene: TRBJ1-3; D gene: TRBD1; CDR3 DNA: TGTGCCAGCAGTTTCCGACAGGGGGCTTCGGGAAACACCATATATTTT; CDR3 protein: CASSFRQGASGNTIYF
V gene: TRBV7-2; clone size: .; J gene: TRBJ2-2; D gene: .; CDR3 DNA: TGTGCCAGCAGCAACCGACTAGTGATTAGCGGGGAGCTGTTTTTT; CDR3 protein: CASSNRLVISGELFF
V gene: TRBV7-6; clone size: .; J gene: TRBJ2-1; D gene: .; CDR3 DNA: TGTGCCAGCAGCTCACTATCGAGTTGGCCCTACAATGAGCAGTTCTTC; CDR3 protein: CASSSLSSWPYNEQFF
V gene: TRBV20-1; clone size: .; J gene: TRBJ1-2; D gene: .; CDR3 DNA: TGCAGTGCCCCAGGGCTTACTAACTATGGCTACACCTTC; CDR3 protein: CSAPGLTNYGYTF
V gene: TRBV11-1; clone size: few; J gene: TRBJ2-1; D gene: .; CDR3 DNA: TGTGCCAGCAGCTCCCGGGGGACTCTAAGCTCCTACAATGAGCAGTTCTTC; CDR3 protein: CASSSRGTLSSYNEQFF
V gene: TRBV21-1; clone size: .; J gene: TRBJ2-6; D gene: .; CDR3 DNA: TGTGCCAGCAGCAAAGTGGCGAGCGTCAGGGAGACAACTGGGGCCAACGTCCTGACTTTC; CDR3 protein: CASSKVASVRETTGANVLTF
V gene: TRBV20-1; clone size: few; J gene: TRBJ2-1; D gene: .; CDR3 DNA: TGCAGTGCTAGCTTCACAGGGCCCCCTTACAATGAGCAGTTCTTC; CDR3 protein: CSASFTGPPYNEQFF
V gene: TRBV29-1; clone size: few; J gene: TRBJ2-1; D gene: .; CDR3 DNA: TGCAGCGCAGGGGAGGGCTGGCATGAGCAGTTCTTC; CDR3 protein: CSAGEGWHEQFF
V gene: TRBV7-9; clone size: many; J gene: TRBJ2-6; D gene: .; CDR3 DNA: TGTGCCAGCAGCCCCGGACAGTTCTCTGGGGCCAACGTCCTGACTTTC; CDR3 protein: CASSPGQFSGANVLTF
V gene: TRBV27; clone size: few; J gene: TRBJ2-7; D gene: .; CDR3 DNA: TGTGCCAGCAGTTTGAGGGGATTCGCGCTCGAGCAGTACTTC; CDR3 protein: CASSLRGFALEQYF
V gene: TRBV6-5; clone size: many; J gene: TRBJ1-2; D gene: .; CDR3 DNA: TGTGCCAGCAGTTACTCGAGTCGCCCCTATGGCTACACCTTC; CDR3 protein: CASSYSSRPYGYTF
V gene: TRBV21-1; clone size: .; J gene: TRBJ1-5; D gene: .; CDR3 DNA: TGTGCCAGCAGCAAAGCCACGATTCAGGGTCGCGGGCAGCCCCAGCATTTT; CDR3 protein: CASSKATIQGRGQPQHF
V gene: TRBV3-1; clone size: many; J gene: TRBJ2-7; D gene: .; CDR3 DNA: TGTGCCAGCAGCCCCCCAGGACGCGTTCCCTACGAGCAGTACTTC; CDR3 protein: CASSPPGRVPYEQYF
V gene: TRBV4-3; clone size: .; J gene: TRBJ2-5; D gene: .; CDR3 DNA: TGCGCCAGCAGCCAAGGGTTGGGAAAACAAGAGACCCAGTACTTC; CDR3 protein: CASSQGLGKQETQYF
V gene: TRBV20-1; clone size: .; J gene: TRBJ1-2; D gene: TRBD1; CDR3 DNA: TGCAGTGCCACTATGCGGACAGGGGGATTGAACTATGGCTACACCTTC; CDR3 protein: CSATMRTGGLNYGYTF
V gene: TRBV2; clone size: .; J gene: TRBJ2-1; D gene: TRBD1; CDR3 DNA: TGTGCCAGCGTGAGGGACAGTAGGGTCAATGAGCAGTTCTTC; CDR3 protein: CASVRDSRVNEQFF
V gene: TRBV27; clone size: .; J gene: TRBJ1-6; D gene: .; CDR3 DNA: TGTGCCAGCAGTTCAACAGGGAATTCACCCCTCCACTTT; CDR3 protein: CASSSTGNSPLHF
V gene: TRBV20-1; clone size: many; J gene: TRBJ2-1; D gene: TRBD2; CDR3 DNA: TGCAGTGCTAGGGACCCAGCTCGCACTAGCGGGGTTGGCTCCTACAATGAGCAGTTCTTC; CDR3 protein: CSARDPARTSGVGSYNEQFF
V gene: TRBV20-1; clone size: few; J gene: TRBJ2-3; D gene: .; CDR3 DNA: TGCAGTGCTAAACCGGCCTTAGGGACGGGCGGGGAGGATACGCAGTATTTT; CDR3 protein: CSAKPALGTGGEDTQYF
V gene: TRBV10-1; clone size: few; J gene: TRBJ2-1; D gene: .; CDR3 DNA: TGCGCCAGCAGTGAGTCGGGGAAAACGGTCTACAATGAGCAGTTCTTC; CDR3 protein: CASSESGKTVYNEQFF
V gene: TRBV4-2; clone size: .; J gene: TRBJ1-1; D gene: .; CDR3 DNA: TGTGCCAGCAGCCAAGGAACAGCGAACACTGAAGCTTTCTTT; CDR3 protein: CASSQGTANTEAFF
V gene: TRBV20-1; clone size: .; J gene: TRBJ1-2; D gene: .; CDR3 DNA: TGCAGTGCTATCGACAGCTATGGCTACACCTTC; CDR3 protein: CSAIDSYGYTF
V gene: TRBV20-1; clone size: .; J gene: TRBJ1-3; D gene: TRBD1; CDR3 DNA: TGCAGTGCCCACGGGACAGGGCCTGGAAACACCATATATTTT; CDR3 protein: CSAHGTGPGNTIYF
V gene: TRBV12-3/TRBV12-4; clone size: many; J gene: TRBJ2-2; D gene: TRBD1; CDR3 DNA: TGTGCCAGCAGTCCCAACGGACAGGTCTACACCGGGGAGCTGTTTTTT; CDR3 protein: CASSPNGQVYTGELFF
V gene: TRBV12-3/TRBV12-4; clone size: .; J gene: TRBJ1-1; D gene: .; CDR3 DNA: TGTGCCACCCCCGGGAGGGACACCTTGAACACTGAAGCTTTCTTT; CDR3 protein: CATPGRDTLNTEAFF
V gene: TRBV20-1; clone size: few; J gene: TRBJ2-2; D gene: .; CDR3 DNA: TGCAGTGCTAGAGAGGGAGGCCTCATGACCGGGGAGCTGTTTTTT; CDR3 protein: CSAREGGLMTGELFF